This record concerns one T cell receptor beta chain sequence. Its antigen is unknown. This entry is derived from a study of shared clonotypes between healthy human individuals. Study-wide results and limits: It was the non-shared clonotypes that had lower generation probabilities than clonotypes shared by all four donors.

Germline V gene lookup returns CDR1 MNHEY and CDR2 SMNVEV (reference sequence). V was trimmed by 1 base and J by 3 bases, leaving 12 bases between them. The CDR3 spans 15 residues. Clones were read by immunoSEQ multiplex PCR, and TCRdb kept only the in-frame ones, dropping some. The sample lists approximately 640,000 clones, 80% to 95% occurring once. The genes are TRBV27 and TRBJ1-1; no clear D. Source material: memory CD8+ T cells from PBMCs. Specified subset: CD45RO+ cells pooled with CCR7-negative TemRA cells. The clonotype was recovered from a man between 18 and 35 years old in good health. Some clones in this sample may be carry-over from other donors' samples. CDR3 DNA: TGTGCCAGCAGTTTATTTCGGGTAGGGTACACTGAAGCTTTCTTT. Its translation is CASSLFRVGYTEAFF.